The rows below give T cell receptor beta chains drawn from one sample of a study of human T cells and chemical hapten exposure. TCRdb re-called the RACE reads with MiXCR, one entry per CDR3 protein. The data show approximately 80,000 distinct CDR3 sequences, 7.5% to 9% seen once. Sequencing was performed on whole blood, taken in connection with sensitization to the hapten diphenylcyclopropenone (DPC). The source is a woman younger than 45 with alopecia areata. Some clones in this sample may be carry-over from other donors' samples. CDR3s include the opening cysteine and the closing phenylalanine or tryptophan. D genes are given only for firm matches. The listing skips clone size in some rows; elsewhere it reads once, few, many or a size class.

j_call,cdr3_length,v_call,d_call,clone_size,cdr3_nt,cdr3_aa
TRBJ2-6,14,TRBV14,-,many,TGTGCCAGCAAGTGGACAGCTGGGGCCAACGTCCTGACTTTC,CASKWTAGANVLTF
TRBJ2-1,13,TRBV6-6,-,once,TGTGCCAGCAGTTTGGACATTAACTATGAGCAGTTCTTC,CASSLDINYEQFF
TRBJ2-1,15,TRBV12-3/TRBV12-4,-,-,TGTGCCAGCAGTCTCACTGGAGGGGGCTACAATGAGCAGTTCTTC,CASSLTGGGYNEQFF
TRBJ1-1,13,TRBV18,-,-,TGTGCCAGCTCCCAAGGGGAGAACACTGAAGCTTTCTTT,CASSQGENTEAFF
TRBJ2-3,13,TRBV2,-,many,TGTGCCAGCAGCGCCGAGCAGTCAGATACGCAGTATTTT,CASSAEQSDTQYF
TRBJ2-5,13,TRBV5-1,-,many,TGCGCCAGCAGCTTGGATACAATTGGGACCCAGTACTTC,CASSLDTIGTQYF
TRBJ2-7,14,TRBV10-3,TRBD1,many,TGTGCCATCAGCGGACAGGGAGGTGACGACGAGCAGTACTTC,CAISGQGGDDEQYF
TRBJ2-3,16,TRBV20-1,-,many,TGCAGTGCTAGAGTGGGTGACTCCACCTTCACAGATACGCAGTATTTT,CSARVGDSTFTDTQYF
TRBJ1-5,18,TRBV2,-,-,TGTGCCAGCAGTGAATGGGCTGGGCAGGGAGGTATGCGGCAGCCCCAGCATTTT,CASSEWAGQGGMRQPQHF
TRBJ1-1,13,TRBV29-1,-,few,TGCAGCGGGGGGGGGCGGACCGGCATTGAAGCTTTCTTT,CSGGGRTGIEAFF
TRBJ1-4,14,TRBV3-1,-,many,TGTGCCAGCAGCCACTTCCTAGAGAATGAAAAACTGTTTTTT,CASSHFLENEKLFF
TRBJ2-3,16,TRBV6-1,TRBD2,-,TGTGCCAGCAGTGCCTGGGGGGGAGAGGATGCAGATACGCAGTATTTT,CASSAWGGEDADTQYF
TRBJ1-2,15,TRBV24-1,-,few,TGTGCCACCAGTGATTTCCAAGGGCCTAACTATGGCTACACCTTC,CATSDFQGPNYGYTF
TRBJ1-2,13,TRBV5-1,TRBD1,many,TGCGCCAGCAGCCCGGGACAGGGGGATGGCTACACCTTC,CASSPGQGDGYTF
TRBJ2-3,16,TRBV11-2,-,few,TGTGCCAGCACGAAGACAGTAGCCGCCTCATTGGATACGCAGTATTTT,CASTKTVAASLDTQYF
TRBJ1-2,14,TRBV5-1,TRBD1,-,TGCGCCAGCAGCGCGCCGGGACAGCCCTATGGCTACACCTTC,CASSAPGQPYGYTF
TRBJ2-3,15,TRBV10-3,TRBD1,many,TGTGCCATCACTGAAGGACAGGCCAGCACAGATACGCAGTATTTT,CAITEGQASTDTQYF
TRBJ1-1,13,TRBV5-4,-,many,TGTGCCAGCACCCAACAGGGTTCGACTGAAGCTTTCTTT,CASTQQGSTEAFF
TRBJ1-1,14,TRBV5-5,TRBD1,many,TGTGCCAGCAGCTTTTTGGACAGGGACACTGAAGCTTTCTTT,CASSFLDRDTEAFF
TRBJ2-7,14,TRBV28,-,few,TGTGCCAGCAGTTTAGGGGGTAGCCCCTACGAGCAGTACTTC,CASSLGGSPYEQYF
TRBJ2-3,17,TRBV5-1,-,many,TGCGCCAGCAGCCCTACACCCGCCAACAGGGGCACAGATACGCAGTATTTT,CASSPTPANRGTDTQYF
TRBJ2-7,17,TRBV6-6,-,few,TGTGCCAGCAGTTACTCGAGTCCGGGAAAACATACCTACGAGCAGTACTTC,CASSYSSPGKHTYEQYF
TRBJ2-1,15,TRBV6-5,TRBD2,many,TGTGCCAGCAGCCCCGGGACTAGCGGTAAGAATGAGCAGTTCTTC,CASSPGTSGKNEQFF
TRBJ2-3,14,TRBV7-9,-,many,TGTGCCAGCAGTTATAGGCTGGTAACAGATACGCAGTATTTT,CASSYRLVTDTQYF
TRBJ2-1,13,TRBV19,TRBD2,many,TGTGCCAGTAGAGGCGGGGGGTATGGAGAGCAGTTCTTC,CASRGGGYGEQFF
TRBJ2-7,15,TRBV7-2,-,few,TGTGCCAGCAGGAAAGAGTCGGGGAAAACCTACGAGCAGTACTTC,CASRKESGKTYEQYF
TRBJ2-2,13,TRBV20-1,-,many,TGCAGTGCTCGTCCTAGTAACACCGGGGAGCTGTTTTTT,CSARPSNTGELFF
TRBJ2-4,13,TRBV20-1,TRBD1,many,TGCAGTGTTCTACAGGGGGCGGAAAACATTCAGTACTTC,CSVLQGAENIQYF
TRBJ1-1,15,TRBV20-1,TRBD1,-,TGCAGGGGCGGACAGGGGGCCACCATGAACACTGAAGCTTACTTT,CRGGQGATMNTEAYF
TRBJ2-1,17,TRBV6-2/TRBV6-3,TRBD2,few,TGTGCCAGCCGAAAGGGGCCTGAGTCCGCGGGGGAGAATGAGCAGTTCTTC,CASRKGPESAGENEQFF
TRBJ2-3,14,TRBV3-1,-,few,TGTGCCAGCAGCTCCAGTCTATCCACAGATACGCAGTATTTT,CASSSSLSTDTQYF
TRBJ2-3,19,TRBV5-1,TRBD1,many,TGCGCCAGCACCCCTCCCGGGGCCCCCAGGACAGGGGCCCTGGATACGCAGTATTTT,CASTPPGAPRTGALDTQYF
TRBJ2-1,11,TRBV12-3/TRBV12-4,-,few,TGTGCCAGCAGATCGAACAATGAGCAGTTCTTC,CASRSNNEQFF
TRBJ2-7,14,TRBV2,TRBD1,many,TGTGCCAGCACTCCCAGGGGGCGCGTCTACGAGCAGTACTTC,CASTPRGRVYEQYF
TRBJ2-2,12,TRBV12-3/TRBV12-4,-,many,TGTGCCAGCAGAAGAACTGGCGGGGAGCTGTTTTTT,CASRRTGGELFF
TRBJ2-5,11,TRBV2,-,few,TGTGCCAGCGCTCTTTGGGAGACCCAGTACTTC,CASALWETQYF
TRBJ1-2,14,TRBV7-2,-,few,TGTGCCAGCAGCTTAGATCGAGGGGTCTATGGCTACACCTTC,CASSLDRGVYGYTF
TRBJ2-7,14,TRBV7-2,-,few,TGTGCCAGCAGGCTGGGGACGGCCCTAGGAGAGCAGTACTTC,CASRLGTALGEQYF
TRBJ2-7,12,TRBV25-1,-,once,TGTGCCAGCAGTGAATATCCGTACGAGCAGTACTTC,CASSEYPYEQYF
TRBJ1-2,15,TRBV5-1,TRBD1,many,TGCGCCAGCAGCTTCATGGGACAGGGGGCTGGTGGCTACACCTTC,CASSFMGQGAGGYTF
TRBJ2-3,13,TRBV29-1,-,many,TGCAGCGTTCCCATGGAATCAGGTGATACGCAGTATTTT,CSVPMESGDTQYF
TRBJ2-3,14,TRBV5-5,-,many,TGTGCCAGCAGCTTGGCACCCAGTACAGATACGCAGTATTTT,CASSLAPSTDTQYF
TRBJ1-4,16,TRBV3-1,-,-,TGTGCCAGCAGTCAGAGGTCGGGAACAACTAATGAAAAACTGTTTTTT,CASSQRSGTTNEKLFF
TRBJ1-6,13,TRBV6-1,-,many,TGTGCCAGCAGTGAGGGGGCTAATTCACCCCTCCACTTT,CASSEGANSPLHF
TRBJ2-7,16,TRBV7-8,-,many,TGTGCCAGCAGCTCATGGGACATTTTCCGCATCTACGAGCAGTACTTC,CASSSWDIFRIYEQYF